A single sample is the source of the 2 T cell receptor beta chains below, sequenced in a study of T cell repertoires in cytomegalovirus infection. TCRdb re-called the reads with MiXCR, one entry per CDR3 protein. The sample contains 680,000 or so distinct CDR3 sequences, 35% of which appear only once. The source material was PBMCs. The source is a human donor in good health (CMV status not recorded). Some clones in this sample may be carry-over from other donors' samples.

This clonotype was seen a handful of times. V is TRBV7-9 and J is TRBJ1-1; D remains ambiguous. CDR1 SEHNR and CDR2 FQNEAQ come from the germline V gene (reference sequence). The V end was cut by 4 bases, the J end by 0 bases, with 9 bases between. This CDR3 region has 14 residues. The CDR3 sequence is CASSSKGLNTEAFF. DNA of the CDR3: TGTGCCAGCAGCTCAAAGGGATTGAACACTGAAGCTTTCTTT.

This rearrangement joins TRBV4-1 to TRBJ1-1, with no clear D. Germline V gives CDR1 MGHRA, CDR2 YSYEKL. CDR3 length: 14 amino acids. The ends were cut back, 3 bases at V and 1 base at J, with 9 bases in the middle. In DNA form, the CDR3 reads TGCGCCAGCAGCCATTATCACGGGAACACTGAAGCTTTCTTT. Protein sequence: CASSHYHGNTEAFF.